These 8 T cell receptor beta chains originate from one sample sequenced in a study of breast tumors, draining lymph nodes, adjacent tissues. From the multiplex PCR reads, TCRdb called clonotypes with MiXCR, one entry per CDR3 protein. The sample shows about 80,000 distinct CDR3 sequences, under 25% of them seen only once. Breast cancer patients provided tissue from their axillary draining lymph nodes. The sequencing input was axillary lymph node tissue. These receptors came from a female donor with breast cancer. Some clones in this sample may be carry-over from other donors' samples.

This clonotype appeared many times. The chain recombines TRBV2 with TRBJ2-5; 11 bases are a match to TRBD2. The CDR3 loop spans 14 amino acids. J was trimmed by 5 bases and V by 8 bases; bases with no gene match: 7. Per the germline V gene, CDR1 is SNHLY and CDR2 is FYNNEI. This CDR3 reads CASLGLAVQETQYF. The CDR3 nucleotides are TGTGCCAGCTTGGGACTAGCGGTCCAGGAGACCCAGTACTTC.

This clonotype was seen repeatedly, ten times or more. J is TRBJ2-1 and V is TRBV7-2, with TRBD2 identical over 10 bases. Per the germline V gene, CDR1 is SGHTA and CDR2 is FQGNSA. This CDR3 has 19 residues. The V gene end was trimmed by 1 base and the J gene end by 0 bases; junction bases not matched to a gene: 9. The CDR3 nucleotides read TGTGCCAGCAGCTTAGAGTGGACTAGCGGCTTACGCTCCTACAATGAGCAGTTCTTC. This translates into CASSLEWTSGLRSYNEQFF.

This clonotype was detected ten times or more. V usage is TRBV4-1 and J usage is TRBJ2-2; D remains unclear. The CDR3 spans 11 residues. Germline V lookup: CDR1 MGHRA, CDR2 YSYEKL. This chain's CDR3 is CASQNTGELFF. DNA of the CDR3: TGCGCGAGCCAGAACACCGGGGAGCTGTTTTTT.

Concerning this clonotype: Sequence at one end of the junction differs from germline and may be a read error. This sequence joins TRBV18 and TRBJ2-3; TRBD1 agrees at 7 bases. In germline, CDR1 is KGHSH, CDR2 LQKENI. This CDR3 spans 13 amino acids. The CDR3 bases are TGTGCCAGCACACCCGACAGGGCAGATACGCAGTATTTT. Protein: CASTPDRADTQYF. Filled out from reference TRBV18 and TRBJ2-3, the complete variable domain reads NAGVMQNPRHLVRRRGQEARLRCSPMKGHSHVYWYRQLPEEGLKFMVYLQKENIIDESGMPKERFSAEFPKEGPSILRIQQVVRGDSAAYFCASTPDRADTQYFGPGTRLTVL.

The J gene is TRBJ1-2, the V gene TRBV28; D is unclear. This CDR3 has 11 residues. V lost 9 bases, J lost 7 bases, and 12 bases lay in between. In germline, CDR1 is MDHEN, CDR2 SYDVKM. The CDR3 here is CASTGPGGYTF. CDR3 DNA sequence: TGTGCCAGTACCGGTCCCGGTGGCTACACCTTC.

This clonotype was observed many times. This sequence joins TRBV5-1 and TRBJ1-6, with 8 bases aligning to TRBD1. V lost 4 bases to trimming and J lost 15 bases; unmatched junction nucleotides: 6. CDR3 length: 12 residues. Germline CDR1 and CDR2: SGHRS and YFSETQ. The CDR3 region has the DNA TGCGCCAGCAGCCCCGGACAGGGAGTCCTCCACTTT. Amino acids: CASSPGQGVLHF. The whole variable domain, filled in from reference TRBV5-1 and TRBJ1-6, reads KAGVTQTPRYLIKTRGQQVTLSCSPISGHRSVSWYQQTPGQGLQFLFEYFSETQRNKGNFPGRFSGRQFSNSRSEMNVSTLELGDSALYLCASSPGQGVLHFGNGTRLTVT.

The gene calls are TRBV5-1 and TRBJ1-1; 12 positions match TRBD1. The CDR3 totals 15 residues. The V gene end was trimmed by 7 bases and the J gene end by 3 bases; junction bases not matched to a gene: 7. Germline assignment: CDR1 SGHRS and CDR2 YFSETQ. As DNA, the CDR3 is TGCGCCAGCTATTCGGGACAGGGGGCCGACACTGAAGCTTTCTTT. This gives the protein CASYSGQGADTEAFF.

This clonotype was seen repeatedly, ten times or more. The gene calls are TRBV5-6 and TRBJ2-7; D is unclear. This CDR3 has 14 residues. V lost 1 base and J lost 0, with 8 bases in between. CDR1 is SGHDT and CDR2 is YYEEEE in the germline V gene. In DNA, the CDR3 is TGTGCCAGCAGCTTGCGACGGGTCTCCTACGAGCAGTACTTC. It is translated as CASSLRRVSYEQYF.